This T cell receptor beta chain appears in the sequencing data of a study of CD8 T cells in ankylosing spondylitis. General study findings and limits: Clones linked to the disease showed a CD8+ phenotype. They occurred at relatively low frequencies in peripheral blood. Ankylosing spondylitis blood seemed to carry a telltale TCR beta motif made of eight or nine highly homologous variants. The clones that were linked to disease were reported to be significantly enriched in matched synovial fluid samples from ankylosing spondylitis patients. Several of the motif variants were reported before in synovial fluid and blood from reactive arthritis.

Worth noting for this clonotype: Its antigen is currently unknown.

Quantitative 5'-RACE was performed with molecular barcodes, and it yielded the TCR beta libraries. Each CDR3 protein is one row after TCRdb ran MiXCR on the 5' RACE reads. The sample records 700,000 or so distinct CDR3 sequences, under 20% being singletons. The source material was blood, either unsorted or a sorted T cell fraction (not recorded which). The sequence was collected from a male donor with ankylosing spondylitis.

In DNA, the CDR3 is TGTGCCAGCAGTTTAGGTGGACAGGGAAGGAATGAGCAGTTCTTC. Amino acid sequence: CASSLGGQGRNEQFF. V and J are TRBV27 and TRBJ2-1, with TRBD1 matching over 8 bases. Germline loops: CDR1 MNHEY, CDR2 SMNVEV (reference sequence). The CDR3 loop spans 15 amino acids. V gave up 2 bases and J gave up 7 bases; unmatched junction bases: 7.